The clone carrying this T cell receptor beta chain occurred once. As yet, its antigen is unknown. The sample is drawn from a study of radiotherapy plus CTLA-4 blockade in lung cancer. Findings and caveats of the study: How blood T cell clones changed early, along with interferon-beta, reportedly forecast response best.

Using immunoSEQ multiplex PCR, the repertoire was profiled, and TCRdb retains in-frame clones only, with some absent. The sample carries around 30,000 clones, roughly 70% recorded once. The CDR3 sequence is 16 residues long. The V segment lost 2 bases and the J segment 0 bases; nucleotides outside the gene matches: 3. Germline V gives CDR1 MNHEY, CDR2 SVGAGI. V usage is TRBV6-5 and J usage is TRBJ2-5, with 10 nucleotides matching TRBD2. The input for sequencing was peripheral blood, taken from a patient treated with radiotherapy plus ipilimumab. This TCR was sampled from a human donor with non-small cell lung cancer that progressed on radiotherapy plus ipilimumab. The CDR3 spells CASSYMTSGYQETQYF. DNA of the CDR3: TGTGCCAGCAGTTACATGACTAGCGGGTACCAAGAGACCCAGTACTTC.